This T cell receptor beta chain was found in a study of control samples from healthy donors and cancer patients. The germline V gene encodes CDR1 SGDLS and CDR2 YYNGEE. The CDR3 runs 14 residues. The germline V and J ends were trimmed by 2 bases and 0 bases, with 8 bases remaining between them. Sequencing used immunoSEQ multiplex PCR; TCRdb keeps in-frame clones, though not all of them. The sample lists roughly 200,000 clones, around 94% occurring once. What was sequenced was blood. V is TRBV9 and J is TRBJ1-2; a weak D match, TRBD1 (5 bases). The source is a man aged 50-59 years in good health. CDR3 sequence (DNA): TGTGCCAGCAGCGTCTCGACAGCTAACTATGGCTACACCTTC. It translates to CASSVSTANYGYTF.